Detailed here is one T cell receptor beta chain. This sample stems from a study of blood T cell repertoires in COVID-19. The overall study: The samples span acute and convalescent COVID-19 from the United States, Italy and Spain. Nucleic acid was either cDNA or gDNA, and it came from T cells, B-cell-depleted T cells, or PBMCs.

CDR1 KGHDR and CDR2 SFDVKD come from the germline V gene. V gave up 0 bases and J gave up 6 bases, with 6 bases separating them. The CDR3 covers 13 residues. Sequenced by immunoSEQ multiplex PCR; TCRdb stores in-frame clones only, minus some. The profile shows around 310,000 clones, around 89% of them singletons. The sequence came from a woman aged 45-65 years with active or convalescent COVID-19. The gene calls are TRBV24-1 and TRBJ2-3; the D is unclear. The specimen sequenced was peripheral blood. This CDR3 is CATSDLGSDTQYF. The CDR3 nucleotides are TGTGCCACCAGTGATTTGGGCTCTGATACGCAGTATTTT.